Listed below are T cell receptor beta chains from one sample, sequenced in a study of CD8+ T cells in alopecia areata. Data came from immunoSEQ multiplex PCR; TCRdb stores just in-frame clones and leaves some out. Of some 170,000 clones in the sample, approximately 55% were seen once. The material sequenced was CD8+ T cells sorted from blood, taken at week 24, from a patient treated with tofacitinib. The source of these receptors is a human donor with alopecia areata. CDR3s include the opening cysteine and the closing phenylalanine or tryptophan. Fields, in order: V gene, D gene, clone size, J gene, CDR3 DNA, CDR3 protein. A D gene is named only where the DNA matches it firmly. Size is omitted from some rows. Given values are once, few, many or a class for expanded clones.

TRBV7-2,TRBD1,-,TRBJ1-2,TGTGCCAGCAGCTTAGCCGCGGGACAGACTAACTATGGCTACACCTTC,CASSLAAGQTNYGYTF
TRBV5-6,-,few,TRBJ2-7,TGTGCCAGCAGCGGACCCACTGGACCCTACGAGCAGTACTTC,CASSGPTGPYEQYF
TRBV4-3,-,once,TRBJ2-7,TGCGCCAGCAGCCAAACAGCCGGGTCCTACGAGCAGTACTTC,CASSQTAGSYEQYF
TRBV2,-,-,TRBJ2-1,TGTGCCAGCAGTGGGCCCCTTCGCAATGAGCAGTTCTTC,CASSGPLRNEQFF
TRBV4-3,-,-,TRBJ1-5,TGCGCCAGCAGCCAAGACGGGTATAGCAATCAGCCCCAGCATTTT,CASSQDGYSNQPQHF
TRBV7-9,TRBD2,-,TRBJ2-1,TGTGCCAGCAGCGAAGCGGGGGGGGAATACAATGAGCAGTTCTTC,CASSEAGGEYNEQFF
TRBV5-6,-,-,TRBJ2-3,TGTGCCAGCAGCTTGGCTCTAGCCACAGATACGCAGTATTTT,CASSLALATDTQYF
TRBV7-8,-,-,TRBJ2-1,TGTGCCAGCAGCTTAGTGGAGGTCGCCAATGAGCAGTTCTTC,CASSLVEVANEQFF
TRBV10-3,-,once,TRBJ2-1,TGTGCCATCAGTGAAGGTGGCGGGGGCACCTACAATGAGCAGTTCTTC,CAISEGGGGTYNEQFF
TRBV5-4,-,-,TRBJ2-7,TGTGCCAGCAGCGCCGGGACTCGCTCCTACGAGCAGTACTTC,CASSAGTRSYEQYF
TRBV5-6,-,-,TRBJ1-5,TGTGCCAGCAGCTTGGCTCATGGGGTATCCAATCAGCCCCAGCATTTT,CASSLAHGVSNQPQHF
TRBV5-6,-,few,TRBJ2-7,TGTGCCAGCAGCTTGGATGTGGGCGAGCAGTACTTC,CASSLDVGEQYF
TRBV9,-,-,TRBJ1-2,TGTGCCAGCAGCGTAGTTGAAAGGACCGACATCGCCTACTATGGCTACACCTTC,CASSVVERTDIAYYGYTF
TRBV27,-,-,TRBJ1-5,TGTGCCAGCAGTTTAGGGAGTAGCAATCAGCCCCAGCATTTT,CASSLGSSNQPQHF
TRBV30,-,-,TRBJ1-5,TGTGCCTGGAGCGTACGAAATAGCAATCAGCCCCAGCATTTT,CAWSVRNSNQPQHF
TRBV29-1,-,once,TRBJ1-2,TGCAGCGTCCCTCGACCGGGGTATGGCTACACCTTC,CSVPRPGYGYTF
TRBV2,TRBD2,-,TRBJ2-7,TGTGCCAGCAGTACTAGCGGGGGGACGGGGTACGAGCAGTACTTC,CASSTSGGTGYEQYF
TRBV29-1,-,-,TRBJ1-1,TGCAGCGTGCCCAAGGGAGCAGGGGAGGTCCAGAGAACTGAAGCTTTCTTT,CSVPKGAGEVQRTEAFF
TRBV5-1,-,-,TRBJ2-7,TGCGCCAGCAGCTTGGCATCGGCGGCTTCAGCCTACGAGCAGTACTTC,CASSLASAASAYEQYF
TRBV7-2,-,-,TRBJ2-7,TGTGCCAGCAGCTTAGGGGGGTCACAAGTCTACGAGCAGTACTTC,CASSLGGSQVYEQYF